This is a list of T cell receptor beta chains from one sample in a study of T cell responses to AZD1222 COVID-19 vaccine. This table comes from immunoSEQ multiplex PCR, and its TCRdb copy is limited to in-frame clones, with some not included. The sample lists 130,000 to 150,000 clones, approximately 90% seen once, with 1.5% to 2% in the top ten. Sample: peripheral blood, taken 28 days after the second AZD1222 dose. The receptors shown here come from an adult who received the AZD1222 COVID-19 vaccine. Each CDR3 is given with its conserved first and last residue. The order of the fields is V gene, J gene, clone size, CDR3 protein. Not all rows give a size; the values are once, few, many and, for expanded clones, a class.

TRBV7-2	TRBJ2-7	.	CASSWSPAYEQYF
TRBV30	TRBJ2-7	.	CAWSPTGPSSYEQYF
TRBV11-2	TRBJ2-7	.	CASSLTRGGEQYF
TRBV3-1/TRBV3-2	TRBJ1-2	.	CASSPGVMGEVYGYTF
TRBV10-3	TRBJ2-7	.	CAISPELGEQYF
TRBV28	TRBJ2-7	.	CASCFGQGAYEQYF
TRBV11-2	TRBJ2-2	.	CASSFPPRAAGELFF
TRBV27	TRBJ2-7	.	CASSPRRQSLGLYEQYF
TRBV27	TRBJ1-1	.	CASSLAGGYTEAFF
TRBV4-2	TRBJ1-1	.	CASSQETTEDTEAFF
TRBV2	TRBJ2-7	.	CATQAGQGSYEQYF
TRBV11-2	TRBJ1-2	few	CASSVGDSNYGYTF
TRBV13	TRBJ2-3	.	CASSLARASHTDTQYF
TRBV7-3	TRBJ1-1	once	CASSLNAGGTEAFF
TRBV14	TRBJ1-6	.	CASSRALSRRSLHF
TRBV5-1	TRBJ2-1	.	CASSRGLAGAHDEQFF
TRBV7-2	TRBJ2-3	.	CASSQYGTGGADTQYF
TRBV11-3	TRBJ2-5	.	CASTPRAARETQYF
TRBV9	TRBJ2-2	.	CASSVQTAPYTGELFF
TRBV4-1	TRBJ2-1	.	CASSQGLYNEQFF
TRBV7-8	TRBJ1-3	.	CASRPSGHSGNTIYF
TRBV4-1	TRBJ2-7	.	CASSQGTEQYF
TRBV27	TRBJ1-1	.	CASSITAGGTEAFF
TRBV7-9	TRBJ1-2	.	CASSPGQPNYGYTF
TRBV7-8	TRBJ2-2	.	CASSGGLVRANTGELFF
TRBV5-6	TRBJ1-1	.	CASSLRSWWTEAFF
TRBV2	TRBJ2-5	.	CASSENSLRVGETQYF
TRBV5-6	TRBJ1-1	.	CASSWNRMNTEAFF
TRBV29-1	TRBJ2-1	.	CTGRESSYNEQFF
TRBV30	TRBJ1-1	once	CAWSVRGNTEAFF
TRBV7-2	TRBJ2-5	.	CASSWRQTSQETQYF
TRBV19	TRBJ1-2	.	CASRSLRSDRDYGYTF
TRBV27	TRBJ2-3	.	CASSLRPSSTDTQYF
TRBV6-6	TRBJ2-5	.	CASSYSRGSGTQYF
TRBV6-5	TRBJ2-7	.	CASRGGSGLTYEQYF
TRBV12-5	TRBJ2-3	once	CASGLEGWTTDTQYF
TRBV7-6	TRBJ2-7	.	CASSLWWEMTYEQYF
TRBV4-1	TRBJ1-2	.	CASSLPAGRGVGYTF
TRBV2	TRBJ2-5	.	CASSRLQTSGLGTQYF
TRBV6-2/TRBV6-3	TRBJ2-6	.	CASSDRGSGANVLTF
TRBV10-3	TRBJ1-1	.	CAIAPGGEMNTEAFF
TRBV6-5	TRBJ2-4	.	CASSYSAMGRPDIQYF
TRBV7-9	TRBJ2-4	.	CASSPTKNIQYF
TRBV6-2/TRBV6-3	TRBJ2-2	.	CASSYWRGTGELFF
TRBV30	TRBJ1-4	.	CAWSVHSYNEKLFF
TRBV27	TRBJ2-3	.	CASRTGGDTQYF
TRBV11-3	TRBJ1-2	once	CASSLAFSNYDYTF
TRBV7-9	TRBJ1-1	.	CASSLVRMTMNTEAFF
TRBV5-4	TRBJ1-1	.	CASSRQGLRNTEAFF
TRBV7-2	TRBJ2-7	.	CASSLLVADQQYF
TRBV27	TRBJ2-3	once	CASSLTQGITDTQYF
TRBV6-2/TRBV6-3	TRBJ1-2	.	CASSYSSEGYNYGYTF
TRBV4-2	TRBJ1-5	few	CASSHSTDRGQPQHF